This passage covers 2 T cell receptor beta chains from one sample sequenced in a study of shared clonotypes between healthy human individuals. Here immunoSEQ multiplex PCR was the method, and the copy in TCRdb shows in-frame clones only, minus some. Among over 2,000,000 clones listed, just under 95% were seen once. The naive CD8 population came from CD45RO-negative cells selected for CCR7, without terminally differentiated effector memory CD45RA+ cells. Sequencing was done on a sample of naive CD8+ T cells from PBMCs. These receptors were obtained from a man between 18 and 29 years old in good health. Some clones in this sample may be carry-over from other donors' samples.

The chain joins TRBV7-2 to TRBJ2-3; the match to TRBD2 covers 13 bases. Germline CDR1 reads SGHTA; CDR2 reads FQGNSA. The CDR3 extends over 15 amino acids. The J segment lost 4 bases and the V segment lost 5 bases, leaving 3 bases of the junction unmatched. The CDR3 sequence: CASSRTSGGADTQYF. The CDR3 DNA is TGTGCCAGCAGCCGTACTAGCGGGGGGGCAGATACGCAGTATTTT.

The chain is built from TRBV7-3 and TRBJ1-2; D gene ambiguous. The CDR3 has 11 amino acids. CDR1 and CDR2 from the germline V gene are SGHTA and FQGTGA. V gave up 2 bases and J gave up 8 bases, with 6 bases separating them. The CDR3 sequence is CASSLRGGYTF. The CDR3 DNA sequence: TGTGCCAGCAGCTTACGAGGAGGCTACACCTTC. The variable domain in full, completed from reference TRBV7-3 and TRBJ1-2, reads GAGVSQTPSNKVTEKGKYVELRCDPISGHTALYWYRQSLGQGPEFLIYFQGTGAADDSGLPNDRFFAVRPEGSVSTLKIQRTERGDSAVYLCASSLRGGYTFGSGTRLTVV.